The sequence of this TCR beta chain was determined in a study of T cell clones after liver transplantation. At the level of the study: Standard immunosuppression, with no induction, continued until 12-24 months after transplant.

Data came from immunoSEQ multiplex PCR; TCRdb stores just in-frame clones and leaves some out. The sample holds tens of thousands of clones, about two thirds seen once. Germline V gives CDR1 SGHNT, CDR2 YENEEA. V lost 0 bases and J 5 bases, leaving 7 bases between the germline ends. The CDR3 runs to 13 residues. Study results and limitations: Post-transplant time points were not standardized, so conclusions are preliminary. Post-transplant, graft-donor-reactive CD4 TCRbeta sequences in blood dropped significantly in 5 of 8 subjects.

A note on this clone: Its specificity is unknown.

The sequence was collected from a human patient who received a liver transplant. Some T cells may arise from the graft donor. The chain uses TRBV11-3 and TRBJ1-1; D unresolved. The sequences come from CD4+ T cells from blood, collected at the approximately 15-month timepoint. CDR3 nucleotides: TGTGCCAGCAGCTTAGAACCGGGGACTGAAGCTTTCTTT. Its translation is CASSLEPGTEAFF. Drawing the rest from reference TRBV11-3 and TRBJ1-1, the complete variable domain is EAGVVQSPRYKIIEKKQPVAFWCNPISGHNTLYWYLQNLGQGPELLIRYENEEAVDDSQLPKDRFSAERLKGVDSTLKIQPAELGDSAVYLCASSLEPGTEAFFGQGTRLTVV.